The 29 T cell receptor beta chains below were found in one sample sequenced in a study of blood T cell repertoires in COVID-19. Profiling relied on immunoSEQ multiplex PCR, and the TCRdb table lists in-frame clones only, not all of them. The sample lists about 150,000 clones; roughly nine tenths were seen once. The sequencing input was peripheral blood. These receptors were taken from a human donor in a cohort sampled during active COVID-19.

This clone is a singleton in its sample. The rearrangement links TRBV9 to TRBJ2-1, with TRBD2 identical over 10 bases. Germline CDR1 and CDR2: SGDLS and YYNGEE. CDR3 size: 18 residues. Unmatched junction bases numbered 10, after V lost 0 bases and J lost 4 bases. The DNA of the CDR3 is TGTGCCAGCAGCGTAGAAAGTCTTAGCGGGGGGCCTTACAATGAGCAGTTCTTC. This gives the protein CASSVESLSGGPYNEQFF.

This rearrangement joins TRBV5-4 to TRBJ2-3; 7 bases agree with TRBD1. CDR1 SGHNT and CDR2 YYREEE come from the germline V gene (reference sequence). V trimming: 4 bases; J trimming: 2 bases; junction bases outside the gene matches: 13. The CDR3 runs to 17 residues. CDR3 sequence reads: CASSLRTGTVTTDTQYF. The CDR3 DNA is TGTGCCAGCAGCCTCCGAACCGGGACAGTTACCACAGATACGCAGTATTTT.

This chain links TRBV6-6 with TRBJ2-3, with TRBD2 matching 9 bases. The CDR3 runs to 16 residues. Trimming took 0 bases from V and 5 from J; bases not matched to a gene: 6. Germline V gene lookup returns CDR1 MNHNY and CDR2 SVGAGI (reference sequence). CDR3 in DNA: TGTGCCAGCAGTTACTCGCGGGGGGGCAGGGGAGATACGCAGTATTTT. Its protein is CASSYSRGGRGDTQYF.

This sequence joins TRBV9 and TRBJ1-1, with no clear D. Trimming pared 5 bases from V and 2 bases from J, leaving 10 bases between. Germline V CDR1 and CDR2: SGDLS, YYNGEE. The CDR3 length is 13 residues. CDR3 DNA sequence: TGTGCCAGCAGACGAACATTTAACACTGAAGCTTTCTTT. This sequence encodes CASRRTFNTEAFF.

This sequence joins TRBV10-3 and TRBJ1-2; 7 bases are shared with TRBD1. The CDR3 sequence is 15 residues long. The trim removed 5 bases at V and 6 bases at J, leaving 12 bases unmatched. Germline loops: CDR1 ENHRY, CDR2 SYGVKD. For the CDR3, the DNA is TGTGCCATCAGTCAGACAGGGAACGATATAAATGGCTACACCTTC. It specifies CAISQTGNDINGYTF.

This chain links TRBV10-3 with TRBJ2-7, with 8 positions matching TRBD1. The V and J ends lost 9 bases and 4 bases, in that order; junction bases with no gene match: 8. Germline-derived CDR1 and CDR2 are ENHRY and SYGVKD. The CDR3 spans 13 residues. The CDR3 DNA follows: TGTGCCATTCGGACAGGGACGGTTTACGAGCAGTACTTC. This encodes CAIRTGTVYEQYF.

This chain joins TRBV12-3 or TRBV12-4 and TRBJ1-2, with no clear D. The length of the CDR3 is 13 residues. The V gene lost 6 bases and the J gene lost 4 bases, with 12 bases spanning the gap. The CDR3 here is CASSLGPLYGYTF. DNA for the CDR3: TGTGCCAGCAGCCTCGGTCCGCTCTATGGCTACACCTTC.

This rearrangement joins TRBV3-1 (or the pseudogene TRBV3-2) to TRBJ1-2; a weak D match, TRBD1 (6 bases). Trimming left V 3 bases short and J 8 bases short, with 13 bases between. The CDR3 length is 13 residues. Per the germline V gene, CDR1 is LGHDT and CDR2 is YNNKEL (reference sequence). The CDR3 here is CASSQYIQGGYTF. The CDR3 DNA reads as TGTGCCAGCAGCCAGTACATCCAGGGGGGCTACACCTTC.

The chain combines TRBV30 with TRBJ1-2, with D unresolved. With 5 bases removed from V and 6 bases from J, the gap between germline ends came to 16 bases. Germline CDR1 is GTSNPN and CDR2 is SVGIG (reference sequence). The CDR3 contains 13 residues. The CDR3, as DNA: TGTGCCTGGGAACAAAACCTCGGGGATGGCTACACCTTC. Its protein is CAWEQNLGDGYTF.

The V gene is TRBV12-3 or TRBV12-4, the J gene TRBJ1-2; 7 bases line up with TRBD1. The CDR3 loop spans 12 amino acids. V shed 5 bases and J 10 bases; nucleotides not matched to a gene: 7. The CDR3 DNA follows: TGTGCCAGCAGTGGCAGGGGGAAAGACTACACCTTC. Residues: CASSGRGKDYTF.

The chain links TRBV10-1 to TRBJ1-1, with D perhaps matching TRBD1 (6 bases). CDR1 WNHNN and CDR2 SYGVQD come from the germline V gene (reference sequence). The V end lost 2 bases, the J end lost 0 bases, and 13 bases lay between the germline ends. The CDR3 covers 16 residues. CDR3 sequence: CASSEGRGKVNTEAFF. In nucleotides, the CDR3 is TGCGCCAGCAGTGAGGGCAGGGGAAAAGTGAACACTGAAGCTTTCTTT.

The chain joins TRBV6-2 or TRBV6-3 to TRBJ2-7; 7 positions match TRBD1. Germline trimming cut 4 bases from V and 2 bases from J; bases unmatched to any gene: 5. CDR3 length: 14 amino acids. CDR1 MNHEY and CDR2 SVGEGT come from the germline V gene. CDR3 amino acids: CASSWVDRAYEQYF. In nucleotides, the CDR3 is TGTGCCAGCAGTTGGGTCGACAGGGCCTACGAGCAGTACTTC.

The rearrangement uses TRBV5-1 and TRBJ2-5; 8 positions agree with TRBD1. The ends lost 4 bases at V and 4 bases at J; junction bases unmatched: 6. CDR3 length: 14 amino acids. The V gene's germline CDR1 is SGHRS and CDR2 YFSETQ. This CDR3 reads CASSPQGEGETQYF. CDR3 nucleotide sequence: TGCGCCAGCAGCCCACAGGGGGAAGGAGAGACCCAGTACTTC.

The V gene is TRBV5-1, the J gene TRBJ2-3; 7 positions agree with TRBD2. The CDR3 is 15 residues long. The V and J ends lost 7 bases and 2 bases, in that order; junction bases with no gene match: 10. Germline V gene data show CDR1 as SGHRS and CDR2 as YFSETQ. CDR3 DNA sequence: TGCGCCAGCCAAGCCCAGCGGGGCCCCACAGATACGCAGTATTTT. It translates to CASQAQRGPTDTQYF.

The count of this clone is one. The genes are TRBV29-1 and TRBJ1-1; 7 nucleotides align to TRBD1. V was clipped by 7 bases and J by 1 base; unmatched bases: 3. CDR1 and CDR2 from the germline V gene are SQVTM and ANQGSEA. The CDR3 length is 12 residues. Here the CDR3 reads CSADRENTEAFF. The DNA for the CDR3 is TGCAGCGCTGACAGGGAGAACACTGAAGCTTTCTTT.

V is TRBV27 and J is TRBJ1-6, with 9 bases matching TRBD1. V gave up 4 bases and J gave up 10 bases; unmatched junction bases: 5. CDR1 and CDR2 (germline): MNHEY, SMNVEV (reference sequence). The CDR3 is made up of 14 amino acids. The CDR3 nucleotides are TGTGCCAGCAGTTATGACAGGGGGAAGTCACCCCTCCACTTT. It is translated as CASSYDRGKSPLHF.

The chain employs TRBV18 and TRBJ1-1; D is uncertain. V lost 3 bases and J lost 1, with 12 bases in between. CDR3 length equals 15 residues. Germline V CDR1 and CDR2: KGHSH, LQKENI. The CDR3 DNA reads TGTGCCAGCTCACCTCGGACTGGTCAGAACACTGAAGCTTTCTTT. Its translation is CASSPRTGQNTEAFF. Full variable domain (remainder filled in from reference TRBV18 and TRBJ1-1): NAGVMQNPRHLVRRRGQEARLRCSPMKGHSHVYWYRQLPEEGLKFMVYLQKENIIDESGMPKERFSAEFPKEGPSILRIQQVVRGDSAAYFCASSPRTGQNTEAFFGQGTRLTVV.

This chain links TRBV7-3 with TRBJ1-1; D not resolved. V was trimmed by 1 base and J by 3 bases, leaving 6 bases between them. Germline values: CDR1 SGHTA, CDR2 FQGTGA. The CDR3 loop spans 13 amino acids. The CDR3 here is CASSLSRDTEAFF. Written as DNA, the CDR3 is TGTGCCAGCAGCTTAAGTCGGGACACTGAAGCTTTCTTT.

V and J are TRBV27 and TRBJ2-3; 12 bases fit TRBD2. The trim removed 5 bases at V and 5 bases at J, leaving 8 bases unmatched. CDR3 length equals 16 residues. Germline V gene sequence: CDR1 MNHEY, CDR2 SMNVEV (reference sequence). Here the CDR3 DNA reads TGTGCCAGCAGTCCACTAGCGGGGGGCAGAGGAGATACGCAGTATTTT. Amino acid sequence: CASSPLAGGRGDTQYF.

V and J are TRBV4-1 and TRBJ1-2, with 9 positions matching TRBD1. The CDR3 consists of 13 residues. Germline V CDR1 and CDR2: MGHRA, YSYEKL. V trimming: 4 bases; J trimming: 11 bases; junction bases outside the gene matches: 8. The CDR3 bases are TGCGCCAGCAGCCTTCCGGGACAGGGACGGTACACCTTC. This gives the protein CASSLPGQGRYTF.

The rearrangement uses TRBV27 and TRBJ1-2; D gene uncertain. V was shortened by 0 bases and J by 3 bases, with 14 bases between the two germline ends. The CDR3 loop spans 16 amino acids. The germline CDR1 and CDR2 sequences are MNHEY and SMNVEV (reference sequence). The CDR3 sequence is CASSLSTDGEDYGYTF. CDR3 coding DNA: TGTGCCAGCAGTTTATCGACCGATGGGGAGGACTATGGCTACACCTTC.

The V and J genes are TRBV7-8 and TRBJ2-5; TRBD1 aligns across 8 bases. The V and J ends lost 1 base and 2 bases, in that order; junction bases with no gene match: 6. This CDR3 region has 16 residues. The germline CDR1 and CDR2 sequences are SGHVS and FQNEAQ. The CDR3 spells CASSLVGNRGQETQYF. The CDR3, as DNA: TGTGCCAGCAGCTTAGTCGGAAACAGGGGGCAAGAGACCCAGTACTTC.

This chain uses TRBV19 with TRBJ1-5; D possibly corresponds to TRBD1 (6 bases). Looked up from germline, CDR1 is LNHDA and CDR2 is SQIVND (reference sequence). V lost 3 bases and J lost 6, with 15 bases in between. The CDR3 loop spans 15 amino acids. CDR3 nucleotides: TGTGCCAGTAGTATTGCGGGGGGCGCTTTTCAGCCCCAGCATTTT. It translates to CASSIAGGAFQPQHF. Full variable domain (rest looked up from reference TRBV19 and TRBJ1-5): DGGITQSPKYLFRKEGQNVTLSCEQNLNHDAMYWYRQDPGQGLRLIYYSQIVNDFQKGDIAEGYSVSREKKESFPLTVTSAQKNPTAFYLCASSIAGGAFQPQHFGDGTRLSIL.

The sample holds one count of this clone. This chain connects TRBV9 to TRBJ2-3; 10 bases map to TRBD1. The CDR3 extends over 15 amino acids. CDR1 and CDR2 from the germline V gene are SGDLS and YYNGEE. J was trimmed by 0 bases and V by 4 bases; bases with no gene match: 2. CDR3 protein: CASSPGQGSTDTQYF. CDR3 DNA sequence: TGTGCCAGCAGCCCGGGACAGGGGAGCACAGATACGCAGTATTTT.

The J gene is TRBJ2-7, the V gene TRBV6-5; 8 bases fit TRBD1. V shed 0 bases, J shed 0 bases, and the junction held 4 bases outside the gene matches. There are 16 residues in the CDR3. Looked up from germline, CDR1 is MNHEY and CDR2 is SVGAGI. CDR3 protein: CASSYSWQGASYEQYF. For the CDR3, the DNA is TGTGCCAGCAGTTACTCGTGGCAGGGGGCCTCCTACGAGCAGTACTTC.

The rearrangement uses TRBV3-1 (or the pseudogene TRBV3-2) and TRBJ1-3; D may be TRBD1 (6 bases). Germline CDR1 is LGHDT and CDR2 is YNNKEL (reference sequence). The CDR3 length is 16 residues. Trimming removed 1 base at V and 2 bases at J, with 12 bases between. The CDR3 DNA follows: TGTGCCAGCAGCCAAGCTGGCAGGGGAGCTGGAAACACCATATATTTT. It codes for CASSQAGRGAGNTIYF.

The chain joins TRBV12-3 or TRBV12-4 to TRBJ1-3; 8 nucleotides agree with TRBD1. CDR3 length equals 12 residues. Unmatched junction bases numbered 4, after V lost 8 bases and J lost 7 bases. Here the CDR3 reads CASDQGANTIYF. CDR3 bases: TGTGCCAGCGACCAGGGGGCGAACACCATATATTTT.

Only a few counts were recorded for this clone. V gene TRBV5-4 combines with J gene TRBJ2-7; 13 nucleotides align to TRBD2. Germline CDR1 SGHNT, CDR2 YYREEE (reference sequence). The CDR3 runs 15 residues. Trimming removed 4 bases from V and 4 bases from J; junction bases left unmatched: 5. The CDR3 loop is CASSPGTSGEYEQYF. The CDR3 nucleotides read TGTGCCAGCAGCCCCGGGACTAGCGGGGAGTACGAGCAGTACTTC.

The V gene is TRBV4-3, the J gene TRBJ1-1; D not certain. Trimming stripped 0 bases from V and 0 bases from J, with 11 bases between. Germline CDR1 LGHNA, CDR2 YSLEER. The CDR3 loop spans 16 amino acids. CDR3 sequence: CASSQEAIGVNTEAFF. The CDR3 DNA sequence: TGCGCCAGCAGCCAAGAAGCAATCGGGGTGAACACTGAAGCTTTCTTT.